Sequencing of this T cell receptor beta chain was carried out in a study of OX40 agonist ivuxolimab in advanced cancers. Study-level background: Averaging 60 years in age, with a range of about 23 to 80, the cohort was around 85% male.

The CDR3 runs to 18 residues. The trim removed 1 base at V and 2 bases at J, leaving 9 bases unmatched. CDR1 and CDR2 from the germline V gene are LNHDA and SQIVND (reference sequence). Using immunoSEQ multiplex PCR, the repertoire was profiled, and TCRdb retains in-frame clones only, with some absent. This sample has around 63,000 clones; about four fifths occur once, and the top ten carry 11%. Systemic immunosuppression or autoimmune disease history was grounds to exclude patients. The sampling schedule covered blood at baseline, cycle 4 day 1, and cycle 7 day 1. V usage is TRBV19 and J usage is TRBJ1-5; TRBD1 matches at 9 bases. This sample comprised CD4+ or CD8+ T cells sorted from blood, obtained in a trial of the OX40 agonist ivuxolimab. This sequence originates from an adult with an advanced solid tumor such as melanoma, head and neck, liver or kidney cancer. CDR3 sequence: CASSIVRDRVGRNQPQHF. DNA for the CDR3: TGTGCCAGTAGTATAGTGAGGGACAGGGTTGGTCGCAATCAGCCCCAGCATTTT.